Presented here are 30 T cell receptor beta chains from one specimen sequenced in a study of blood T cell repertoires in COVID-19. Sequenced by immunoSEQ multiplex PCR; TCRdb stores in-frame clones only, minus some. The repertoire holds about 410,000 clones, with roughly 89% as singletons. Source material: peripheral blood. The receptors shown here come from a woman aged 25-40 years with active or convalescent COVID-19.

J is TRBJ2-3 and V is TRBV7-2; D is unclear. Trimming removed 1 base at V and 4 bases at J, with 6 bases between. The CDR3 is 13 residues long. Germline CDR1 and CDR2: SGHTA and FQGNSA. This CDR3 is CASSLVYADTQYF. Written as DNA, the CDR3 is TGTGCCAGCAGCTTAGTCTACGCAGATACGCAGTATTTT.

The chain joins TRBV5-1 to TRBJ2-7; the D gene is possibly TRBD1 (7 bases). The ends were cut back, 4 bases at V and 6 bases at J, with 11 bases in the middle. Germline V gives CDR1 SGHRS, CDR2 YFSETQ. The CDR3 covers 12 residues. CDR3 DNA sequence: TGCGCCAGCAGCCAGGGGGGCCTCGAGCAGTACTTC. Its protein product is CASSQGGLEQYF.

The rearrangement uses TRBV12-3 or TRBV12-4 and TRBJ1-1; TRBD1 aligns across 7 bases. The ends lost 5 bases at V and 7 bases at J; junction bases unmatched: 7. The CDR3 consists of 13 residues. The CDR3 spells CASSRDRVNEAFF. The CDR3 nucleotides are TGTGCCAGCAGTCGAGACAGGGTTAATGAAGCTTTCTTT.

This chain uses TRBV15 with TRBJ2-1, with D maybe TRBD1 (5 bases). This CDR3 is built from 12 residues. Trimming pared 6 bases from V and 4 bases from J, leaving 7 bases between. The germline CDR1 and CDR2 sequences are LNHNV and YYDKDF (reference sequence). The DNA for the CDR3 is TGTGCCACCAGTCAGGGTTACAATGAGCAGTTCTTC. This sequence encodes CATSQGYNEQFF.

In this sample, this clone turned up once. The same CDR3 can be traced to other DNA sequences in this sample. This chain links TRBV6-5 with TRBJ1-2; 8 bases fit TRBD1. J lost 0 bases, V lost 9 bases, and 3 bases had no gene match. The CDR3 consists of 13 residues. Germline V gene lookup returns CDR1 MNHEY and CDR2 SVGAGI. CDR3 protein: CASRTGTNYGYTF. The CDR3 DNA reads TGTGCCAGTAGGACAGGGACTAACTATGGCTACACCTTC.

The chain joins TRBV7-8 to TRBJ1-2; D might be TRBD1 (5 bases). Germline CDR1 reads SGHVS; CDR2 reads FQNEAQ. CDR3 length: 16 residues. V was cut by 4 bases and J by 6 bases, with 21 bases left in between. The CDR3 DNA is TGTGCCAGCAGCTCCGGCTGGCTGGGGGGATGGGATGGCTACACCTTC. Protein sequence: CASSSGWLGGWDGYTF.

This chain uses TRBV20-1 with TRBJ1-1; no clear D. V lost 4 bases and J lost 6, with 6 bases in between. Per the germline V gene, CDR1 is DFQATT and CDR2 is SNEGSKA (reference sequence). The CDR3 length is 10 residues. The CDR3 bases are TGCAGTGCTAAGGGAGCTGAAGCTTTCTTT. Its protein is CSAKGAEAFF.

The chain employs TRBV5-1 and TRBJ2-5; D not certain. Per germline, CDR1 SGHRS and CDR2 YFSETQ. V lost 0 bases and J 3 bases, leaving 9 bases between the germline ends. The CDR3 has 14 residues. CDR3 nucleotide sequence: TGCGCCAGCAGCTTGGGTAGCTCCGAAGAGACCCAGTACTTC. This encodes CASSLGSSEETQYF.

In this sample, this clone turned up once. V gene TRBV11-3 combines with J gene TRBJ2-3; possibly TRBD1 for D (6 bases). This CDR3 contains 18 residues. CDR1 is SGHNT, CDR2 YENEEA, per germline. With 4 bases removed from V and 1 base from J, the gap between germline ends came to 21 bases. In nucleotides, the CDR3 is TGTGCCAGCAGCTCGCTCCCCGGACAGACGAAGGGCACAGATACGCAGTATTTT. Translating gives CASSSLPGQTKGTDTQYF.

This chain links TRBV29-1 with TRBJ1-1, with D maybe TRBD1 (5 bases). V was pared by 6 bases and J by 1 base, with 27 bases between. Germline V CDR1 and CDR2: SQVTM, ANQGSEA. This CDR3 region has 18 residues. CDR3 coding DNA: TGCAGCGTCGGGGGTGTTGGGGGGACCCGACAAAAGAACACTGAAGCTTTCTTT. Protein product: CSVGGVGGTRQKNTEAFF.

The chain couples TRBV6-5 to TRBJ1-5; tentative D call: TRBD1 (5 bases). V gave up 8 bases and J gave up 7 bases, with 18 bases separating them. Germline-derived CDR1 and CDR2 are MNHEY and SVGAGI. The CDR3 totals 14 residues. In nucleotides, the CDR3 is TGTGCCAGCTGTCTAAGGCAGGGTGAACAGCCCCAGCATTTT. Encoded protein: CASCLRQGEQPQHF.

The sample holds a few counts of this clone. The chain joins TRBV3-1 (or the pseudogene TRBV3-2) to TRBJ1-6; D is ambiguous. The V and J ends lost 6 bases and 4 bases respectively, with 7 bases between them. This CDR3 spans 13 amino acids. CDR1 is LGHDT, CDR2 YNNKEL, per germline (reference sequence). The CDR3 nucleotides read TGTGCCAGCAGAATATCGTATAATTCACCCCTCCACTTT. Residues: CASRISYNSPLHF.

Here the CDR3 reads CASSLDLEGRAGELYEQYF. CDR3 DNA sequence: TGTGCCAGCAGCTTAGATCTTGAGGGCCGAGCGGGAGAACTCTACGAGCAGTACTTC. The chain recombines TRBV11-3 with TRBJ2-7, with 8 bases that match TRBD2. Germline V gene lookup returns CDR1 SGHNT and CDR2 YENEEA. The ends lost 0 bases at V and 3 bases at J; junction bases unmatched: 16. This CDR3 has 19 amino acids.

The V call is TRBV10-1, the J call TRBJ2-5; 7 bases align to TRBD2. The germline gives CDR1 WNHNN, CDR2 SYGVQD (reference sequence). The CDR3 covers 15 residues. J was trimmed by 6 bases and V by 3 bases; bases with no gene match: 10. CDR3: CASSEEGLRAKTQYF. The CDR3 DNA follows: TGCGCCAGCAGTGAAGAGGGACTACGGGCGAAGACCCAGTACTTC.

The gene calls are TRBV4-1 and TRBJ1-1; the D gene is possibly TRBD1 (5 bases). The length of the CDR3 is 16 residues. V was clipped by 4 bases and J by 0 bases, with 15 bases between them. Germline values: CDR1 MGHRA, CDR2 YSYEKL. CDR3 sequence: CASSPRATELNTEAFF. CDR3 in DNA: TGCGCCAGCAGCCCAAGAGCGACAGAACTGAACACTGAAGCTTTCTTT.

This clone was counted between two and nine times. The V call is TRBV29-1, the J call TRBJ1-1; 7 positions agree with TRBD1. This CDR3 has 13 amino acids. Germline values: CDR1 SQVTM, CDR2 ANQGSEA. The V gene end was trimmed by 7 bases and the J gene end by 6 bases; junction bases not matched to a gene: 11. CDR3 protein: CSASGGRRSEAFF. The CDR3 DNA is TGCAGCGCGTCAGGGGGGCGGCGGTCTGAAGCTTTCTTT.

This sequence joins TRBV6-6 and TRBJ1-1; the match to TRBD1 covers 7 bases. CDR1 is MNHNY, CDR2 SVGAGI, per germline (reference sequence). The J segment lost 5 bases and the V segment lost 0 bases, leaving 6 bases of the junction unmatched. The CDR3 has 15 residues. CDR3 residues: CASSYSWRGRTEAFF. The DNA of the CDR3 is TGTGCCAGCAGTTACTCGTGGAGGGGGCGTACTGAAGCTTTCTTT.

The chain uses TRBV5-1 and TRBJ2-7; D ambiguous. CDR3 length: 14 amino acids. V lost 4 bases and J lost 3, with 14 bases in between. Germline V CDR1 and CDR2: SGHRS, YFSETQ. The CDR3: CASSNGHSSYEQYF. The CDR3 DNA reads as TGCGCCAGCAGCAATGGTCACAGTAGCTACGAGCAGTACTTC. Combining the CDR3 with reference TRBV5-1 and TRBJ2-7 gives the whole variable domain KAGVTQTPRYLIKTRGQQVTLSCSPISGHRSVSWYQQTPGQGLQFLFEYFSETQRNKGNFPGRFSGRQFSNSRSEMNVSTLELGDSALYLCASSNGHSSYEQYFGPGTRLTVT.

This chain uses TRBV4-1 with TRBJ1-3; 10 bases align to TRBD1. Trimming cost V 3 bases and J 8 bases; bases outside gene matches: 10. Looked up from germline, CDR1 is MGHRA and CDR2 is YSYEKL. This CDR3 contains 16 residues. The DNA of the CDR3 is TGCGCCAGCAGCCACCCCATCAGGGACAGGGGATACACCATATATTTT. Its translation is CASSHPIRDRGYTIYF.

The chain is built from TRBV3-1 (or the pseudogene TRBV3-2) and TRBJ2-7; D is perhaps TRBD1 (6 bases). Per germline, CDR1 LGHDT and CDR2 YNNKEL (reference sequence). The ends were cut back, 0 bases at V and 6 bases at J, with 15 bases in the middle. This CDR3 has 15 residues. The CDR3 nucleotides are TGTGCCAGCAGCCAAGACCCAGTTTTCAGGGGCGAGCAGTACTTC. The encoded protein is CASSQDPVFRGEQYF.

The CDR3 region is CASSRAGGTTDTQYF. CDR3 bases: TGTGCCAGCAGCCGAGCGGGAGGGACCACAGATACGCAGTATTTT. This rearrangement joins TRBV9 to TRBJ2-3; TRBD2 aligns across 10 bases. V trimming: 4 bases; J trimming: 2 bases; junction bases outside the gene matches: 4. The CDR3 consists of 15 residues. Germline V gene sequence: CDR1 SGDLS, CDR2 YYNGEE.

This clone is a singleton in its sample. The chain links TRBV5-6 to TRBJ1-2; 9 nucleotides match TRBD1. Germline CDR1 reads SGHDT; CDR2 reads YYEEEE. This CDR3 has 13 residues. With 7 bases clipped from V and 4 bases from J, the junction kept 5 bases outside the gene matches. CDR3 amino acids: CASGQGYGYGYTF. In DNA, the CDR3 is TGTGCCAGCGGACAGGGGTACGGCTATGGCTACACCTTC.

J is TRBJ2-2 and V is TRBV2, with D maybe TRBD2 (6 bases). Per germline, CDR1 SNHLY and CDR2 FYNNEI. The CDR3 extends over 15 amino acids. Trimming cost V 6 bases and J 5 bases, with 16 bases left between them. This CDR3 is CASRSEGIGTGELFF. The CDR3 nucleotides read TGTGCCAGCAGGTCGGAGGGTATTGGGACCGGGGAGCTGTTTTTT.

This sequence joins TRBV5-1 and TRBJ1-1, with 8 bases lining up with TRBD1. The CDR3 spans 17 residues. Germline assignment: CDR1 SGHRS and CDR2 YFSETQ. The ends lost 0 bases at V and 0 bases at J; junction bases unmatched: 7. CDR3 residues: CASSLGLDRALNTEAFF. The DNA for the CDR3 is TGCGCCAGCAGCTTGGGCCTGGACAGGGCATTGAACACTGAAGCTTTCTTT.

This chain uses TRBV27 with TRBJ2-1, with TRBD2 identical over 12 bases. CDR1 MNHEY and CDR2 SMNVEV come from the germline V gene (reference sequence). The V segment lost 5 bases and the J segment 15 bases; nucleotides outside the gene matches: 20. The CDR3 extends over 17 amino acids. The CDR3 region is CASSLNGLAGLSFGRFF. The CDR3 nucleotides are TGTGCCAGCAGTCTAAACGGACTAGCGGGATTAAGTTTTGGGCGGTTCTTC.

The chain employs TRBV4-1 and TRBJ2-2; 7 bases align to TRBD1. This CDR3 is built from 18 residues. Looked up from germline, CDR1 is MGHRA and CDR2 is YSYEKL. The ends lost 0 bases at V and 4 bases at J; junction bases unmatched: 11. The CDR3 sequence is CASSQDTGVEETTGELFF. CDR3 in DNA: TGCGCCAGCAGCCAAGATACAGGGGTGGAGGAGACCACCGGGGAGCTGTTTTTT.

The chain uses TRBV7-6 and TRBJ2-6; D is possibly TRBD2 (6 bases). The CDR3 runs 16 residues. CDR1 is SGHVS and CDR2 is FNYEAQ in the germline V gene. V gave up 5 bases and J gave up 4 bases, with 15 bases separating them. CDR3 sequence: CASSPTGGAGANVLTF. The CDR3 DNA reads as TGTGCCAGCAGCCCCACCGGGGGTGCCGGGGCCAACGTCCTGACTTTC. The complete variable domain, with remaining parts taken from reference TRBV7-6 and TRBJ2-6, reads GAGVSQSPRYKVTKRGQDVALRCDPISGHVSLYWYRQALGQGPEFLTYFNYEAQQDKSGLPNDRFSAERPEGSISTLTIQRTEQRDSAMYRCASSPTGGAGANVLTFGAGSRLTVL.

The J gene is TRBJ1-1, the V gene TRBV7-8; no clear D gene. The CDR3 loop spans 12 amino acids. Deletions cut 10 bases from V and 5 bases from J, with 14 bases between. CDR1 and CDR2 from the germline V gene are SGHVS and FQNEAQ. As DNA, the CDR3 is TGTGCCACGCAATCCTTCGGGACTGAAGCTTTCTTT. This encodes CATQSFGTEAFF.

The chain couples TRBV25-1 to TRBJ2-1, with 8 positions matching TRBD1. Germline loops: CDR1 MGHDK, CDR2 SYGVNS. Trimming removed 3 bases from V and 1 base from J; junction bases left unmatched: 11. The CDR3 consists of 18 residues. The CDR3 loop is CASSEGPRTGRSYNEQFF. In nucleotides, the CDR3 is TGTGCCAGCAGTGAGGGCCCAAGGACAGGGAGATCCTACAATGAGCAGTTCTTC.

A word on this clone: Other nucleotide sequences in the sample specify the same CDR3. The rearrangement links TRBV7-9 to TRBJ1-1, with 7 bases matching TRBD1. Trimming took 5 bases from V and 6 from J; bases not matched to a gene: 6. CDR1 and CDR2 (germline): SEHNR, FQNEAQ (reference sequence). The CDR3 runs to 13 residues. CDR3 in DNA: TGTGCCAGCAGCCTGACAGGGTCCCCTGAAGCTTTCTTT. This translates into CASSLTGSPEAFF.